This T cell receptor beta chain was captured by sequencing in a study of blood T cells in healthy people across ages. Sample-barcoded 5' priming and a J-beta primer mix drove a second PCR of about 7 to 12 cycles. In TCRdb, the 5' RACE reads were re-called with MiXCR into one record per CDR3 protein. Of over 1,200,000 distinct CDR3 sequences listed, 59% were seen once; the top ten hold roughly 7%. The CDR3 consists of 14 residues. Germline CDR1 SQVTM, CDR2 ANQGSEA. The chain carries TRBV29-1 and TRBJ2-1, with 11 bases matching TRBD2. The J call is uncertain, as TRBJ2-7 better fits the DNA end. Sequenced sample: blood. The TCR was taken from a man between 18 and 35 years old in good health. CDR3 amino acids: CSAHGTSGDNEQYF. The CDR3, as DNA: TGCAGCGCACATGGGACTAGCGGTGACAATGAGCAGTACTTC.